This T cell receptor beta chain was retrieved from a study of T cells in tumors after PD-1 blockade. Only in-frame clones appear in the TCRdb table, and some are missing; sequencing was by immunoSEQ multiplex PCR. Among almost 35,000 clones, 73% were seen once, and the ten largest hold 40%. CDR3 length equals 13 residues. Germline CDR1 and CDR2: GTSNPN and SVGIG (reference sequence). Trimming stripped 4 bases from V and 2 bases from J, with 10 bases between. This chain connects TRBV30 to TRBJ2-3; possibly TRBD2 for D (5 bases). The receptor's source is a human donor with basal cell carcinoma. Sequencing used PBMCs, obtained after anti-PD-1 treatment. In DNA form, the CDR3 reads TGTGCCTGGACCTGGGGAGCCACAGATACGCAGTATTTT. Its protein product is CAWTWGATDTQYF.